A single sample is the source of the 31 T cell receptor beta chains below, sequenced in a study of blood T cell repertoires in COVID-19. TCRdb's table, derived via immunoSEQ multiplex PCR, lists solely in-frame clones and lacks some. The sample contains about 150,000 clones, 70% to 90% of which appear only once. Material for sequencing was peripheral blood. The receptor set was obtained from a woman of 80 years or more with COVID-19, enrolled during active disease.

This chain joins TRBV7-8 and TRBJ1-3; no reliable D call. V shed 5 bases and J shed 0 bases, with 11 bases lying between them. The germline V gene encodes CDR1 SGHVS and CDR2 FQNEAQ. The CDR3 length is 15 residues. The CDR3 region has the DNA TGTGCCAGCAGCCTATCCCTTAGCTCTGGAAACACCATATATTTT. Residues: CASSLSLSSGNTIYF.

This chain connects TRBV19 to TRBJ2-7, with D maybe TRBD2 (5 bases). The CDR3 has 14 amino acids. CDR1 and CDR2 (germline): LNHDA, SQIVND (reference sequence). Trimming took 6 bases from V and 0 from J, leaving 12 bases between them. Here the CDR3 reads CASSPWTASYEQYF. The CDR3 DNA follows: TGTGCCAGTAGCCCATGGACTGCCTCCTACGAGCAGTACTTC.

This chain's CDR3 is CASSQEGVAGRGELFF. The CDR3, as DNA: TGCGCCAGCAGCCAAGAGGGAGTAGCGGGACGCGGGGAGCTGTTTTTT. The chain recombines TRBV4-3 with TRBJ2-2, with 8 bases fitting TRBD2. V shed 0 bases and J 7 bases; nucleotides not matched to a gene: 7. The germline CDR1 and CDR2 sequences are LGHNA and YSLEER. The CDR3 runs 16 residues.

V usage is TRBV7-2 and J usage is TRBJ1-2; D gene uncertain. Trimming took 5 bases from V and 7 from J, leaving 23 bases between them. This CDR3 region has 16 residues. Germline loops: CDR1 SGHTA, CDR2 FQGNSA. CDR3 sequence reads: CASSLREVEVSGGYTF. Written as DNA, the CDR3 is TGTGCCAGCAGCCTTAGGGAGGTTGAGGTATCGGGTGGCTACACCTTC.

The chain employs TRBV3-1 (or the pseudogene TRBV3-2) and TRBJ1-2, with a weak D call TRBD1 (5 bases). The CDR3 is made up of 15 amino acids. The ends were cut back, 1 base at V and 4 bases at J, with 13 bases in the middle. Germline loops: CDR1 LGHDT, CDR2 YNNKEL (reference sequence). The CDR3 reads CASSQGVGGGYGYTF. CDR3 bases: TGTGCCAGCAGCCAAGGGGTTGGGGGAGGCTATGGCTACACCTTC.

This chain uses TRBV11-2 with TRBJ2-7, with 7 bases identical to TRBD1. V trimming: 5 bases; J trimming: 2 bases; junction bases outside the gene matches: 6. The CDR3 sequence is 14 residues long. The germline V gene encodes CDR1 SGHAT and CDR2 FQNNGV. The CDR3: CASSPRGQTYEQYF. The DNA for the CDR3 is TGTGCCAGCAGCCCGAGGGGGCAGACCTACGAGCAGTACTTC.

The J gene is TRBJ1-2, the V gene TRBV6-2 or TRBV6-3, with 8 positions matching TRBD1. The V gene's germline CDR1 is MNHEY and CDR2 SVGEGT. The CDR3 is made up of 15 amino acids. Unmatched junction bases numbered 9, after V lost 0 bases and J lost 9 bases. The CDR3 loop is CASSYSSGGMIRYTF. In nucleotides, the CDR3 is TGTGCCAGCAGTTACTCGTCAGGGGGCATGATTCGCTACACCTTC.

This clone was counted once. The rearrangement links TRBV10-3 to TRBJ2-1, with D possibly matching TRBD2 (5 bases). This CDR3 has 14 amino acids. The germline V gene has CDR1 ENHRY and CDR2 SYGVKD. V was clipped by 8 bases and J by 4 bases, with 15 bases between them. CDR3 in amino acids: CAIAPRGQYNEQFF. The CDR3 coding sequence is TGTGCCATCGCCCCCAGAGGGCAGTACAATGAGCAGTTCTTC.

The gene calls are TRBV3-1 (or the pseudogene TRBV3-2) and TRBJ2-7; possible D gene TRBD1, 6 bases. V shed 2 bases and J shed 2 bases, with 10 bases lying between them. CDR1 and CDR2 (germline): LGHDT, YNNKEL (reference sequence). The CDR3 loop spans 14 amino acids. The CDR3 here is CASSQNRVAYEQYF. The CDR3, as DNA: TGTGCCAGCAGCCAAAACAGGGTGGCCTACGAGCAGTACTTC.

There are a few counts of this clone. The rearrangement uses TRBV3-1 (or the pseudogene TRBV3-2) and TRBJ1-2; D uncertain. V was clipped by 4 bases and J by 3 bases, with 9 bases between them. The CDR3 is 13 amino acids. Germline CDR1 LGHDT, CDR2 YNNKEL (reference sequence). The CDR3 DNA is TGTGCCAGCAGCCCTGGGCTCTACTATGGCTACACCTTC. Protein sequence: CASSPGLYYGYTF.

The rearrangement uses TRBV11-2 and TRBJ2-5, with D unresolved. This CDR3 has 16 residues. V was trimmed by 1 base and J by 1 base, leaving 13 bases between them. Germline V lookup: CDR1 SGHAT, CDR2 FQNNGV. The CDR3 is CASSLGLVHFQETQYF. The CDR3 DNA sequence: TGTGCCAGCAGCTTAGGGTTAGTGCATTTCCAAGAGACCCAGTACTTC.

This clone has only one observation. The chain combines TRBV27 with TRBJ2-1, with TRBD2 matching over 11 bases. Germline V CDR1 and CDR2: MNHEY, SMNVEV (reference sequence). The CDR3 length is 13 residues. J lost 10 bases, V lost 5 bases, and 4 bases had no gene match. CDR3 amino acids: CASSTTSGAEQFF. CDR3 DNA sequence: TGTGCCAGCAGTACGACTAGCGGGGCGGAGCAGTTCTTC.

This chain connects TRBV19 to TRBJ2-1; 12 positions match TRBD2. CDR3 size: 13 residues. V gave up 9 bases and J gave up 8 bases; unmatched junction bases: 5. Germline V gives CDR1 LNHDA, CDR2 SQIVND (reference sequence). The CDR3 DNA is TGTGCCAGCGGACTAGCGGGGATCTATGAGCAGTTCTTC. It specifies CASGLAGIYEQFF.

This sequence joins TRBV28 and TRBJ1-1; the D is unclear. CDR1 MDHEN and CDR2 SYDVKM come from the germline V gene. The V gene lost 5 bases and the J gene lost 6 bases, with 13 bases spanning the gap. The CDR3 runs 13 residues. CDR3 in DNA: TGTGCCAGCAGTCAACTTTGGGCTGCTGAAGCTTTCTTT. This sequence encodes CASSQLWAAEAFF. The full variable domain, its missing parts supplied by reference TRBV28 and TRBJ1-1, is DVKVTQSSRYLVKRTGEKVFLECVQDMDHENMFWYRQDPGLGLRLIYFSYDVKMKEKGDIPEGYSVSREKKERFSLILESASTNQTSMYLCASSQLWAAEAFFGQGTRLTVV.

The J gene is TRBJ2-1, the V gene TRBV27; possibly TRBD1 for D (5 bases). Per germline, CDR1 MNHEY and CDR2 SMNVEV (reference sequence). The V and J ends lost 8 bases and 4 bases respectively, with 12 bases between them. This CDR3 spans 13 amino acids. The CDR3 region has the DNA TGTGCCAGCTCCCGGACACTATACAATGAGCAGTTCTTC. Its protein is CASSRTLYNEQFF.

The chain recombines TRBV28 with TRBJ1-2; D gene uncertain. Germline lookup yields CDR1 MDHEN and CDR2 SYDVKM. This CDR3 comprises 13 residues. V lost 7 bases, J lost 8 bases, and 17 bases lay in between. CDR3 sequence (DNA): TGTGCCAGCAAAACGGGAGGTCCTATGGGCTACACCTTC. It yields the protein CASKTGGPMGYTF.

The sample holds one count of this clone. The chain has TRBV5-4 and TRBJ2-6; 8 bases line up with TRBD1. The ends lost 4 bases at V and 0 bases at J; junction bases unmatched: 9. The CDR3 has 18 residues. Looked up from germline, CDR1 is SGHNT and CDR2 is YYREEE (reference sequence). In nucleotides, the CDR3 is TGTGCCAGCAGCCGAGGACAGGGAGTAGTCTCTGGGGCCAACGTCCTGACTTTC. As protein: CASSRGQGVVSGANVLTF. Complete variable domain (other parts from reference TRBV5-4 and TRBJ2-6): ETGVTQSPTHLIKTRGQQVTLRCSSQSGHNTVSWYQQALGQGPQFIFQYYREEENGRGNFPPRFSGLQFPNYSSELNVNALELDDSALYLCASSRGQGVVSGANVLTFGAGSRLTVL.

J is TRBJ1-1 and V is TRBV9, with D maybe TRBD1 (6 bases). The germline V gene encodes CDR1 SGDLS and CDR2 YYNGEE. Trimming removed 5 bases at V and 4 bases at J, with 21 bases between. The CDR3 is 16 amino acids. DNA for the CDR3: TGTGCCAGCAGGCGTTGGACAGTGTTTGGGCTCACTGAAGCTTTCTTT. This encodes CASRRWTVFGLTEAFF.

J is TRBJ1-1 and V is TRBV4-1; TRBD1 agrees at 8 bases. The length of the CDR3 is 15 residues. Germline-derived CDR1 and CDR2 are MGHRA and YSYEKL. Trimming cost V 4 bases and J 11 bases; bases outside gene matches: 15. The CDR3 nucleotides are TGCGCCAGCAGCCCTGGACAGGGATCGCGTTCGCGCGCTTTCTTT. Its protein product is CASSPGQGSRSRAFF.

The V and J genes are TRBV18 and TRBJ2-7; 7 bases match TRBD2. From germline, CDR1 is KGHSH and CDR2 LQKENI. V shed 3 bases and J 4 bases; nucleotides not matched to a gene: 12. The CDR3 has 16 residues. Here the CDR3 DNA reads TGTGCCAGCTCACCTAAGTACGGGAGGTCGGGGTACGAGCAGTACTTC. Protein sequence: CASSPKYGRSGYEQYF.

V and J are TRBV19 and TRBJ1-3; D call uncertain. The CDR3 totals 16 residues. The germline CDR1 and CDR2 sequences are LNHDA and SQIVND (reference sequence). The V end lost 2 bases, the J end lost 0 bases, and 11 bases lay between the germline ends. The CDR3 DNA reads as TGTGCCAGTAGTATATTTGGCAGATCCTCTGGAAACACCATATATTTT. The encoded protein is CASSIFGRSSGNTIYF.

This clone was seen more than once but under ten times. The rearrangement joins TRBV5-1 to TRBJ1-5; 8 bases align to TRBD1. CDR3 length: 15 amino acids. Germline CDR1 and CDR2: SGHRS and YFSETQ. The ends lost 0 bases at V and 6 bases at J; junction bases unmatched: 5. The CDR3 loop is CASSLDGQGGQPQHF. In DNA form, the CDR3 reads TGCGCCAGCAGCTTGGACGGACAGGGCGGTCAGCCCCAGCATTTT.

This clone was picked up a small number of times. V gene TRBV5-1 combines with J gene TRBJ2-3; D unclear. Deletions cut 4 bases from V and 5 bases from J, with 8 bases between. Germline V lookup: CDR1 SGHRS, CDR2 YFSETQ. The CDR3 has 12 amino acids. For the CDR3, the DNA is TGCGCCAGCAGCAGCTCAGGAGATACGCAGTATTTT. Encoded protein: CASSSSGDTQYF.

CDR3 nucleotide sequence: TGTGCCAGCAGATCCGGGATCCATGAGTTCTTC. Protein product: CASRSGIHEFF. The V and J genes are TRBV28 and TRBJ2-1, with D tentatively TRBD2 (5 bases). From germline, CDR1 is MDHEN and CDR2 SYDVKM. Trimming took off 6 bases at V and 14 bases at J, with 14 bases between the two ends. The CDR3 runs 11 residues.

The chain uses TRBV5-4 and TRBJ2-5; the D gene is possibly TRBD2 (6 bases). The length of the CDR3 is 15 residues. Germline V gene sequence: CDR1 SGHNT, CDR2 YYREEE (reference sequence). V gave up 4 bases and J gave up 5 bases, with 18 bases separating them. The CDR3 region has the DNA TGTGCCAGCAGCCAAACAGGCCTTGGGGGGGAGACCCAGTACTTC. Translated, it gives CASSQTGLGGETQYF.

A single count supports this clone. V is TRBV27 and J is TRBJ2-5, with D perhaps TRBD2 (5 bases). In germline, CDR1 is MNHEY, CDR2 SMNVEV (reference sequence). V was pared by 3 bases and J by 4 bases, with 9 bases between. The CDR3 runs 13 residues. The CDR3 protein is CASSLEVGETQYF. The DNA for the CDR3 is TGTGCCAGCAGTTTGGAGGTGGGAGAGACCCAGTACTTC.

As concerns this clone: Mismatch with germline at one junction end may stem from a read error. The rearrangement joins TRBV20-1 to TRBJ1-4; D is perhaps TRBD1 (6 bases). This CDR3 region has 11 residues. The germline gives CDR1 DFQATT, CDR2 SNEGSKA (reference sequence). CDR3 amino acids: CSARSSGTRIF. The CDR3 nucleotides are TGCAGTGCTAGATCCTCCGGGACAAGGATTTTT.

This sequence joins TRBV24-1 and TRBJ1-6; weak D call: TRBD1 (6 bases). The CDR3 has 14 residues. Germline lookup yields CDR1 KGHDR and CDR2 SFDVKD. V was clipped by 5 bases and J by 7 bases, with 11 bases between them. The CDR3 DNA reads TGTGCCACCAGTGGGGGGGGACAAAATTCACCCCTCCACTTT. This sequence encodes CATSGGGQNSPLHF.

The chain couples TRBV9 to TRBJ2-3; 8 bases line up with TRBD2. The V gene's germline CDR1 is SGDLS and CDR2 YYNGEE. V shed 1 base and J 4 bases; nucleotides not matched to a gene: 8. CDR3 size: 16 residues. For the CDR3, the DNA is TGTGCCAGCAGCGTATTGGGAGCGGGAGTCCCAGATACGCAGTATTTT. Protein product: CASSVLGAGVPDTQYF.

The chain has TRBV18 and TRBJ2-7; 10 bases align to TRBD2. V shed 3 bases and J 5 bases; nucleotides not matched to a gene: 7. Germline V gene lookup returns CDR1 KGHSH and CDR2 LQKENI. This CDR3 has 15 amino acids. The CDR3 DNA reads as TGTGCCAGCTCACCCCCTCTAGCGGGAGTCCACGAGCAGTACTTC. This gives the protein CASSPPLAGVHEQYF.

The chain links TRBV6-5 to TRBJ1-1, with D unclear. The germline CDR1 and CDR2 sequences are MNHEY and SVGAGI. Trimming stripped 6 bases from V and 5 bases from J, with 13 bases between. CDR3 length equals 13 residues. This CDR3 is CASRTGDFTEAFF. CDR3 DNA: TGTGCCAGCAGAACCGGGGATTTTACTGAAGCTTTCTTT.